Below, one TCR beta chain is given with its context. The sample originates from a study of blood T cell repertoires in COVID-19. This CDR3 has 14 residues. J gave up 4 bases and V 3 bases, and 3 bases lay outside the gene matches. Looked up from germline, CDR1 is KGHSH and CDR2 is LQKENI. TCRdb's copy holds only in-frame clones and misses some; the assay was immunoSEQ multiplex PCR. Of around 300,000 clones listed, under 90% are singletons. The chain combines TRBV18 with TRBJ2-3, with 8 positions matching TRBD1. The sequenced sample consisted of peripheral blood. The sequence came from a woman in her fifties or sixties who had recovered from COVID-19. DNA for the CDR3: TGTGCCAGCTCACCGGACAGGGAATCAGATACGCAGTATTTT. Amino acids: CASSPDRESDTQYF.